These 22 T cell receptor beta chains came from one sample sequenced in a study of blood T cell repertoires in COVID-19. Clones were sequenced by immunoSEQ multiplex PCR, and TCRdb holds only the in-frame ones, with some missing. The data show 450,000 or so clones, about 91% seen once. The sequenced sample consisted of peripheral blood. These receptors originate from a man aged 18 to 30 with COVID-19, enrolled during active disease.

V and J are TRBV13 and TRBJ2-1; D possibly corresponds to TRBD1 (6 bases). This CDR3 has 14 amino acids. Deletions cut 3 bases from V and 6 bases from J, with 12 bases between. Germline V gene sequence: CDR1 PRHDT, CDR2 FYEKMQ (reference sequence). This CDR3 is CASSFLTGINEQFF. CDR3 bases: TGTGCCAGCAGCTTTTTAACAGGGATCAATGAGCAGTTCTTC.

The chain couples TRBV2 to TRBJ2-2; D is possibly TRBD1 (6 bases). Trimming stripped 6 bases from V and 0 bases from J, with 11 bases between. This CDR3 region has 15 residues. The germline gives CDR1 SNHLY, CDR2 FYNNEI. The CDR3 DNA follows: TGTGCCAGCAGGGGCAGGACAGCGAACACCGGGGAGCTGTTTTTT. It yields the protein CASRGRTANTGELFF.

The gene calls are TRBV10-2 and TRBJ1-1; D is ambiguous. V lost 6 bases and J lost 2, with 10 bases in between. Germline values: CDR1 WSHSY, CDR2 SAAADI. This CDR3 region has 13 residues. The CDR3 DNA sequence: TGCGCCAGCAGCAGTAACCCTAACACTGAAGCTTTCTTT. This gives the protein CASSSNPNTEAFF.

The table lists this clone with a few counts. The genes are TRBV18 and TRBJ2-7, with 10 bases that match TRBD1. The CDR3 has 13 amino acids. Per germline, CDR1 KGHSH and CDR2 LQKENI. With 4 bases clipped from V and 7 bases from J, the junction kept 4 bases outside the gene matches. The CDR3 sequence is CASSRDRGEEQYF. The CDR3 coding sequence is TGTGCCAGCTCACGGGACAGGGGAGAGGAGCAGTACTTC.

The rearrangement uses TRBV19 and TRBJ2-3; 7 nucleotides line up with TRBD1. CDR3 size: 14 residues. J gave up 5 bases and V 8 bases, and 10 bases lay outside the gene matches. Germline CDR1 and CDR2: LNHDA and SQIVND (reference sequence). The CDR3 spells CASGPTGAGDTQYF. The CDR3 DNA is TGTGCCAGTGGGCCCACAGGGGCAGGAGATACGCAGTATTTT.

The chain combines TRBV5-6 with TRBJ2-3, with TRBD2 matching over 8 bases. The CDR3 runs to 16 residues. V shed 4 bases, J shed 2 bases, and the junction held 9 bases outside the gene matches. Germline V CDR1 and CDR2: SGHDT, YYEEEE. The CDR3 sequence: CASSQVNGGATDTQYF. The CDR3 DNA reads as TGTGCCAGCAGCCAGGTTAACGGGGGGGCCACAGATACGCAGTATTTT. Based on the CDR3 plus reference TRBV5-6 and TRBJ2-3, the full variable domain is DAGVTQSPTHLIKTRGQQVTLRCSPKSGHDTVSWYQQALGQGPQFIFQYYEEEERQRGNFPDRFSGHQFPNYSSELNVNALLLGDSALYLCASSQVNGGATDTQYFGPGTRLTVL.

This clone was seen just once. This chain uses TRBV7-9 with TRBJ1-4, with 8 bases identical to TRBD1. Germline V lookup: CDR1 SEHNR, CDR2 FQNEAQ (reference sequence). The length of the CDR3 is 15 residues. V was pared by 5 bases and J by 7 bases, with 9 bases of the junction left unmatched. Here the CDR3 reads CASSITGTGFEKLFF. The DNA of the CDR3 is TGTGCCAGCAGCATCACCGGGACAGGCTTTGAAAAACTGTTTTTT.

The V and J genes are TRBV9 and TRBJ2-5, with 8 bases fitting TRBD2. Germline V gene sequence: CDR1 SGDLS, CDR2 YYNGEE. With 7 bases clipped from V and 4 bases from J, the junction kept 6 bases outside the gene matches. The CDR3 is 13 amino acids. The CDR3 reads CASAGGRGETQYF. CDR3 DNA sequence: TGTGCCAGCGCGGGGGGCCGGGGAGAGACCCAGTACTTC.

This sequence joins TRBV6-5 and TRBJ1-2, with 7 bases that match TRBD1. CDR3 length equals 14 residues. CDR1 is MNHEY and CDR2 is SVGAGI in the germline V gene. The V segment lost 6 bases and the J segment 3 bases; nucleotides outside the gene matches: 7. CDR3 sequence (DNA): TGTGCCAGCAGCATACCGGGGACAGACTATGGCTACACCTTC. This encodes CASSIPGTDYGYTF.

This chain links TRBV5-1 with TRBJ2-3, with D maybe TRBD1 (6 bases). V was shortened by 3 bases and J by 2 bases, with 16 bases between the two germline ends. The V gene's germline CDR1 is SGHRS and CDR2 YFSETQ. CDR3 length equals 16 residues. The CDR3 DNA reads TGCGCCAGCAGCTCCCCAAAACAGGGTCTCACAGATACGCAGTATTTT. It encodes CASSSPKQGLTDTQYF.

This clone was observed a single time. The genes are TRBV2 and TRBJ2-3; D ambiguous. CDR1 is SNHLY and CDR2 is FYNNEI in the germline V gene. With 0 bases removed from V and 6 bases from J, the gap between germline ends came to 4 bases. The CDR3 covers 12 residues. CDR3 amino acids: CASSEASDTQYF. CDR3 DNA sequence: TGTGCCAGCAGTGAAGCAAGCGATACGCAGTATTTT.

V is TRBV10-3 and J is TRBJ2-7, with D possibly being TRBD1 (6 bases). This CDR3 has 13 amino acids. The V gene lost 4 bases and the J gene lost 4 bases, with 11 bases spanning the gap. Germline CDR1 and CDR2: ENHRY and SYGVKD. The CDR3 here is CAISVGRGYEQYF. Here the CDR3 DNA reads TGTGCCATCAGTGTAGGCAGGGGTTACGAGCAGTACTTC.

CDR3 amino acids: CASSQLGRQADTQYF. The CDR3 DNA reads TGCGCCAGCAGTCAATTAGGTCGACAGGCAGATACGCAGTATTTT. V is TRBV23-1 and J is TRBJ2-3, with D tentatively TRBD1 (6 bases). TRBV23-1 has ORF status, its function being uncertain. With 1 base removed from V and 4 bases from J, the gap between germline ends came to 12 bases. The CDR3 loop spans 15 amino acids.

This clone was detected a few times. J is TRBJ2-5 and V is TRBV9, with D possibly being TRBD1 (5 bases). CDR1 SGDLS and CDR2 YYNGEE come from the germline V gene. The CDR3 loop spans 14 amino acids. Trimming removed 3 bases at V and 5 bases at J, with 14 bases between. The CDR3 sequence: CASSEGSVGETQYF. The DNA of the CDR3 is TGTGCCAGCAGCGAGGGGTCGGTCGGGGAGACCCAGTACTTC.

This clone showed up just once. The chain uses TRBV21-1 and TRBJ1-5; the table assigns TRBD1, which was not confirmed against the DNA. TRBV21-1 is deemed a pseudogene. The CDR3 has 11 amino acids. The CDR3 here is CASSKTPDGAF. CDR3 DNA sequence: TGTGCCAGCAGCAAAACGCCAGATGGTGCTTTT.

The genes are TRBV11-2 and TRBJ2-1; TRBD2 matches 11 bases. The CDR3 runs to 15 residues. The trim removed 5 bases at V and 5 bases at J, leaving 5 bases unmatched. Germline loops: CDR1 SGHAT, CDR2 FQNNGV. The CDR3 reads CASSVSGGVNNEQFF. The CDR3 bases are TGTGCCAGCAGCGTTAGCGGGGGGGTAAACAATGAGCAGTTCTTC.

CDR3 region: CASSLGSSGKETQYF. CDR3 in DNA: TGCGCCAGCAGCTTGGGGTCCTCAGGGAAAGAGACCCAGTACTTC. V and J are TRBV5-1 and TRBJ2-5; possible D gene TRBD1, 5 bases. Germline V gene data show CDR1 as SGHRS and CDR2 as YFSETQ. The length of the CDR3 is 15 residues. V lost 0 bases and J lost 3, with 12 bases in between. The whole variable domain, remainder taken from reference TRBV5-1 and TRBJ2-5, is KAGVTQTPRYLIKTRGQQVTLSCSPISGHRSVSWYQQTPGQGLQFLFEYFSETQRNKGNFPGRFSGRQFSNSRSEMNVSTLELGDSALYLCASSLGSSGKETQYFGPGTRLLVL.

The chain has TRBV2 and TRBJ2-5, with D possibly matching TRBD2 (6 bases). The CDR3 loop spans 14 amino acids. Germline V gene data show CDR1 as SNHLY and CDR2 as FYNNEI. Trimming pared 2 bases from V and 4 bases from J, leaving 11 bases between. CDR3 residues: CASSEQGGVETQYF. CDR3 nucleotides: TGTGCCAGCAGTGAACAGGGAGGAGTAGAGACCCAGTACTTC.

This clone was detected only once. J is TRBJ2-5 and V is TRBV30, with TRBD2 identical over 9 bases. The CDR3 has 14 amino acids. Trimming took 7 bases from V and 4 from J; bases not matched to a gene: 10. Germline lookup yields CDR1 GTSNPN and CDR2 SVGIG (reference sequence). The DNA of the CDR3 is TGTGCCTACCTTCCGCGGGAGGGCCCAGAGACCCAGTACTTC. This translates into CAYLPREGPETQYF.

The chain combines TRBV7-9 with TRBJ2-3, with 7 bases that match TRBD2. Germline CDR1 reads SEHNR; CDR2 reads FQNEAQ (reference sequence). Trimming removed 7 bases from V and 7 bases from J; junction bases left unmatched: 5. The CDR3 covers 12 residues. CDR3: CASTPGGNTQYF. CDR3 nucleotide sequence: TGTGCCAGCACCCCGGGGGGTAATACGCAGTATTTT.

Comments on this clone: This CDR3 is also generated by other DNA sequences in the sample. The gene calls are TRBV12-3 or TRBV12-4 and TRBJ2-7; the D is unclear. Trimming took off 5 bases at V and 0 bases at J, with 5 bases between the two ends. The CDR3 has 12 residues. This chain's CDR3 is CASSPSSYEQYF. CDR3 coding DNA: TGTGCCAGCAGTCCTAGCTCCTACGAGCAGTACTTC.

The J gene is TRBJ2-3, the V gene TRBV3-1 (or the pseudogene TRBV3-2); the match to TRBD2 covers 7 bases. Per the germline V gene, CDR1 is LGHDT and CDR2 is YNNKEL (reference sequence). V lost 2 bases and J lost 3; bases outside the gene matches: 8. This CDR3 spans 16 amino acids. CDR3 loop: CASSQIAGVSTDTQYF. The CDR3 DNA follows: TGTGCCAGCAGCCAAATCGCGGGGGTATCTACAGATACGCAGTATTTT.